This T cell receptor (beta chain) is from a study of blood T cell repertoires in COVID-19. Study background: The cDNA or gDNA used as material had been derived from T cells, B-cell-depleted T cells, or PBMCs.

In the authors' workflow: Reference gene primer amplification in the assay estimated nucleated cell counts. The data were produced by immunoSEQ multiplex PCR, yet TCRdb's version contains in-frame clones alone and is incomplete. V and J calls and clone size come straight from that table; D and trimming were deduced from the DNA. The sample has roughly 57,000 clones, roughly 80% seen once; the top ten hold 3.2%. Input material: peripheral blood. The TCR comes from a man aged 60 to 69 with acute or convalescent COVID-19.

Written as DNA, the CDR3 is TGTGCCAGCAGTCCCTATCTGGAGGGGCCCTATGGCTACACCTTC. Translating gives CASSPYLEGPYGYTF. V and J are TRBV28 and TRBJ1-2; D perhaps matches TRBD1 (5 bases). Trimming took off 5 bases at V and 4 bases at J, with 17 bases between the two ends. Looked up from germline, CDR1 is MDHEN and CDR2 is SYDVKM. This CDR3 has 15 amino acids.